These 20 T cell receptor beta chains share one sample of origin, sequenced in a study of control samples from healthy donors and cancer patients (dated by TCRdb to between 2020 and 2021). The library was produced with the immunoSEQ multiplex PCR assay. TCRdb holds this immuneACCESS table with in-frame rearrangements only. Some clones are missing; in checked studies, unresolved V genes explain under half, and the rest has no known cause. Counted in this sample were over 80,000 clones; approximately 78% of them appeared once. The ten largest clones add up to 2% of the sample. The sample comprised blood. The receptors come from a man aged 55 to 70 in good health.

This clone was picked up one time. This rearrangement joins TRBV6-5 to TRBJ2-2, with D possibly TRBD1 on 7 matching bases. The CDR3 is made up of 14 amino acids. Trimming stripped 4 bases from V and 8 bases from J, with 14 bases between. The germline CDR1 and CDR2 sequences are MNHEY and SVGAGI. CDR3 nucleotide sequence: TGTGCCAGCAGTTCAGACAGGGACTTAGGGGAGCTGTTTTTT. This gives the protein CASSSDRDLGELFF.

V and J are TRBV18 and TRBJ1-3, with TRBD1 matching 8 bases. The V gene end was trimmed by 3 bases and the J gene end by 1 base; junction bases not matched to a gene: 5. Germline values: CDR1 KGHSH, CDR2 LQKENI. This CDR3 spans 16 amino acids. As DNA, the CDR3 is TGTGCCAGCTCACCTTACGACAGGGGATCTGGAAACACCATATATTTT. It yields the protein CASSPYDRGSGNTIYF.

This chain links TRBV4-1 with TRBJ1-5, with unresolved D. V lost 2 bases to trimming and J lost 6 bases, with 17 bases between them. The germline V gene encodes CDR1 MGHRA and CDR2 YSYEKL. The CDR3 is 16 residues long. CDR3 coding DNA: TGCGCCAGCAGCCAATCCTCTTTTATCGGCATTCAGCCCCAGCATTTT. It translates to CASSQSSFIGIQPQHF.

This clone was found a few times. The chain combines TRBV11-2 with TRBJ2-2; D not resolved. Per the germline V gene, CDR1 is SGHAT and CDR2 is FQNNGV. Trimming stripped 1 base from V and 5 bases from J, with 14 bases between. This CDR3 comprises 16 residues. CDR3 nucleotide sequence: TGTGCCAGCAGCTTAGGGGGTTATCTAGATACCGGGGAGCTGTTTTTT. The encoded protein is CASSLGGYLDTGELFF.

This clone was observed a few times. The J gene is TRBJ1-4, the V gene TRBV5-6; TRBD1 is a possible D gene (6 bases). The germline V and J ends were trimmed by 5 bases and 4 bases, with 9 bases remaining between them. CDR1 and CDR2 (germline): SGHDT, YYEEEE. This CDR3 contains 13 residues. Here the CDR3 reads CASRGQLNEKLFF. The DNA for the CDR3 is TGTGCCAGCAGAGGACAGCTTAATGAAAAACTGTTTTTT.

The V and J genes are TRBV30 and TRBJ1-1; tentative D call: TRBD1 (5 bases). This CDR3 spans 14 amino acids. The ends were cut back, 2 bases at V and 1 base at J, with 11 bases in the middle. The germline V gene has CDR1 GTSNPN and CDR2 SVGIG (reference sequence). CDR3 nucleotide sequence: TGTGCCTGGAGTACCCTAGGGGAGAACACTGAAGCTTTCTTT. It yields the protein CAWSTLGENTEAFF.

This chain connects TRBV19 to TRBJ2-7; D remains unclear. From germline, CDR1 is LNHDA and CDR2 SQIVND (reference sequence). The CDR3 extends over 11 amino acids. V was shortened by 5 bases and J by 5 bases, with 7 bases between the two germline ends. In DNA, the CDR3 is TGTGCCAGTAGTCTTGCAGACGAGCAGTACTTC. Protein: CASSLADEQYF.

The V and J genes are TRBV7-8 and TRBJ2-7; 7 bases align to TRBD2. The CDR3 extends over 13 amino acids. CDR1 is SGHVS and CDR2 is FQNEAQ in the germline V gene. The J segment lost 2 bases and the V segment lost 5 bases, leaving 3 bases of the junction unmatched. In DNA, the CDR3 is TGTGCCAGCAGCCCGGGGGGTCCCTACGAGCAGTACTTC. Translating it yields CASSPGGPYEQYF.

The CDR3 sequence: CASSPPENPGTQYF. CDR3 DNA sequence: TGTGCCAGCAGTCCCCCTGAAAACCCCGGTACGCAGTATTTT. V is TRBV28 and J is TRBJ2-3; D is unclear. The V end was cut by 5 bases, the J end by 8 bases, with 17 bases between. Germline assignment: CDR1 MDHEN and CDR2 SYDVKM. The CDR3 consists of 14 residues.

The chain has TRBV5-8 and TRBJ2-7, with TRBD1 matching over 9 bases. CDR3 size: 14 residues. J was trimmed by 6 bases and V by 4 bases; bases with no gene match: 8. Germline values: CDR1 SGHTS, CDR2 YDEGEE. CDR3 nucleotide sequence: TGTGCCAGCAGCCTTTACCGGGACAGGGTCGAGCAGTACTTC. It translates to CASSLYRDRVEQYF.

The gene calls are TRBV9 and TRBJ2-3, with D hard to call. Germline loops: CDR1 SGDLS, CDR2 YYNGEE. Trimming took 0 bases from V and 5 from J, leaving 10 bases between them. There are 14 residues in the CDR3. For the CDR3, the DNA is TGTGCCAGCAGCGTAGGTCCGGCGGTAGATACGCAGTATTTT. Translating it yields CASSVGPAVDTQYF.

CDR3 region: CASSARTSGTLDGGDEQFF. The DNA for the CDR3 is TGTGCCAGCAGCGCACGGACTAGCGGGACATTAGATGGGGGAGATGAGCAGTTCTTC. The V call is TRBV14, the J call TRBJ2-1; 12 positions match TRBD2. V shed 5 bases and J 8 bases; nucleotides not matched to a gene: 19. The CDR3 is 19 residues long. CDR1 is SGHDN and CDR2 is FVKESK in the germline V gene.

The CDR3 protein is CASSLAGGDYGYTF. The CDR3 coding sequence is TGTGCCAGCAGCTTGGCGGGGGGAGACTATGGCTACACCTTC. The genes are TRBV5-4 and TRBJ1-2; D is perhaps TRBD1 (5 bases). The CDR3 totals 14 residues. V lost 0 bases, J lost 3 bases, and 9 bases lay in between. Germline V gene lookup returns CDR1 SGHNT and CDR2 YYREEE (reference sequence).

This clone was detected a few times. DNA for the CDR3: TGTGCCTGGAGGCAAACAGGGCAGATAAACACTGAAGCTTTCTTT. Its protein is CAWRQTGQINTEAFF. This sequence joins TRBV30 and TRBJ1-1, with D perhaps matching TRBD1 (6 bases). V lost 3 bases, J lost 2 bases, and 16 bases lay in between. The CDR3 sequence is 15 residues long. The germline V gene has CDR1 GTSNPN and CDR2 SVGIG (reference sequence).

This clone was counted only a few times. The chain's CDR3 is CAWSEQDQETQYF. The CDR3, as DNA: TGTGCCTGGAGTGAACAGGACCAAGAGACCCAGTACTTC. This chain joins TRBV30 and TRBJ2-5, with D maybe TRBD1 (5 bases). Germline-derived CDR1 and CDR2 are GTSNPN and SVGIG (reference sequence). The CDR3 is made up of 13 amino acids. V dropped 1 base and J dropped 0 bases, with 6 bases sitting between them.

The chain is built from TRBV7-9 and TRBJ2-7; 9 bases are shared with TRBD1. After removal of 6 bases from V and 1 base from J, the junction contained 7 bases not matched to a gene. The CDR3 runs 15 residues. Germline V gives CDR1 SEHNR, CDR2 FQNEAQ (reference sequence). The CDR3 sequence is CASRKQGAGSYEQYF. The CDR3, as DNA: TGTGCCAGCAGGAAACAGGGGGCCGGTTCCTACGAGCAGTACTTC.

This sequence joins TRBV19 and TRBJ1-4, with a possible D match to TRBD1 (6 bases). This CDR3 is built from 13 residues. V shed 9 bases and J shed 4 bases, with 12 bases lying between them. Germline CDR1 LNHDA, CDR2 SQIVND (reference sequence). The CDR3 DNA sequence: TGTGCCAGCGGACAGCTAGTTAATGAAAAACTGTTTTTT. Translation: CASGQLVNEKLFF.

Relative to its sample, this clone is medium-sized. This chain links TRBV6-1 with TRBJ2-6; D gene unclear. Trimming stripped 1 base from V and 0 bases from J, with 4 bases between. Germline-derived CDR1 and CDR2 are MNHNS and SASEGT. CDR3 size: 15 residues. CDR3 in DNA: TGTGCCAGCAGTGAAGTATACTCTGGGGCCAACGTCCTGACTTTC. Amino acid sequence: CASSEVYSGANVLTF.

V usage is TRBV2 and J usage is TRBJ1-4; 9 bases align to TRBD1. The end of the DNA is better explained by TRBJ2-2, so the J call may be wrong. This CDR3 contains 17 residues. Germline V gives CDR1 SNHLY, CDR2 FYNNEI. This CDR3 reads CASRPWAYGTGTSELFF. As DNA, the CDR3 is TGTGCCAGCAGACCCTGGGCCTACGGGACAGGGACTTCGGAGCTGTTTTTT.

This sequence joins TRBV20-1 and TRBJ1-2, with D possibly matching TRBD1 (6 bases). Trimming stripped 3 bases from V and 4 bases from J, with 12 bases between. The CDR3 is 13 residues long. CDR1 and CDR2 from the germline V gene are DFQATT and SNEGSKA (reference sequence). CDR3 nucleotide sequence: TGCAGTGCTAGTGTAGGGGGAAGCTATGGCTACACCTTC. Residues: CSASVGGSYGYTF.